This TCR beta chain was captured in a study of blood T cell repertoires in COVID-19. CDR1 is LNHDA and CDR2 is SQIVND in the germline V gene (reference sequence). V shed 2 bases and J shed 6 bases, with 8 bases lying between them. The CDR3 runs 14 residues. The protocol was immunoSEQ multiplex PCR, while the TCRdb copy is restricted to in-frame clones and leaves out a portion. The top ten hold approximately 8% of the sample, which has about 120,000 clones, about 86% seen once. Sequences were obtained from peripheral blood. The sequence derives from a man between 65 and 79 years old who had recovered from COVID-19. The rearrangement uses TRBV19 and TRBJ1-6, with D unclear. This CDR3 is CASSIQAGNSPLHF. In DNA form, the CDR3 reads TGTGCCAGTAGTATACAGGCGGGTAATTCACCCCTCCACTTT.